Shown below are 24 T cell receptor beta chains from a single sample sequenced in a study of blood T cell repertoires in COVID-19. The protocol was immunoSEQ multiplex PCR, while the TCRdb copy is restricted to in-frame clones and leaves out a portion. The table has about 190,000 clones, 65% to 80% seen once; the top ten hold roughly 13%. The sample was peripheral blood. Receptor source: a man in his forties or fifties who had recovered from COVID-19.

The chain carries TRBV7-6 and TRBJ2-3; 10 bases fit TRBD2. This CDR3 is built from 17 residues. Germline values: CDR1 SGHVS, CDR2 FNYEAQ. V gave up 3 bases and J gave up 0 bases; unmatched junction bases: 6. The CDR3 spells CASSFSGRDPSTDTQYF. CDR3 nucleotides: TGTGCCAGCAGCTTCAGCGGGAGGGACCCCAGCACAGATACGCAGTATTTT.

CDR3 coding DNA: TGTGCCAGTAGTATAACAGACTCTGGAAACACCATATATTTT. Its protein product is CASSITDSGNTIYF. The chain combines TRBV19 with TRBJ1-3; D ambiguous. CDR1 is LNHDA and CDR2 is SQIVND in the germline V gene (reference sequence). V was shortened by 2 bases and J by 0 bases, with 5 bases between the two germline ends. The CDR3 spans 14 residues.

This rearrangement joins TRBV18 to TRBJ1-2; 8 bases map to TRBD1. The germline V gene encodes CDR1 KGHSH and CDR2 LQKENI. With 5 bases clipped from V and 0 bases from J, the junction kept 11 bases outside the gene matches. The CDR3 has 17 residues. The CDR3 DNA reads TGTGCCAGCTCAAGCTCGGGACAGGCTCTAGCTAACTATGGCTACACCTTC. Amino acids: CASSSSGQALANYGYTF.

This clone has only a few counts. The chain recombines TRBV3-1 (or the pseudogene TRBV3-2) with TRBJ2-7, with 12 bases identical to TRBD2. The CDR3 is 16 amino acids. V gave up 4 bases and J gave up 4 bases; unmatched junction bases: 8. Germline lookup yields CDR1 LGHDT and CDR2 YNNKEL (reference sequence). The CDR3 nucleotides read TGTGCCAGCAGCCGTATGACTAGCGGGAGTCAGTACGAGCAGTACTTC. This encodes CASSRMTSGSQYEQYF.

The CDR3: CASRPGQGSQAFF. DNA for the CDR3: TGTGCCAGCAGGCCAGGACAGGGGAGTCAAGCTTTCTTT. V and J are TRBV27 and TRBJ1-1, with 9 bases fitting TRBD1. With 6 bases clipped from V and 9 bases from J, the junction kept 8 bases outside the gene matches. Looked up from germline, CDR1 is MNHEY and CDR2 is SMNVEV (reference sequence). CDR3 length equals 13 residues.

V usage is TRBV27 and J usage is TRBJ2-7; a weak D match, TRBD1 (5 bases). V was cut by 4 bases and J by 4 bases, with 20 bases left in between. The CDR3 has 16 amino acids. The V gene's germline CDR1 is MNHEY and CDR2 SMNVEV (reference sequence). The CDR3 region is CASSSSDSPYRYEQYF. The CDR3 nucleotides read TGTGCCAGCAGTTCTAGTGACAGCCCTTACCGTTACGAGCAGTACTTC.

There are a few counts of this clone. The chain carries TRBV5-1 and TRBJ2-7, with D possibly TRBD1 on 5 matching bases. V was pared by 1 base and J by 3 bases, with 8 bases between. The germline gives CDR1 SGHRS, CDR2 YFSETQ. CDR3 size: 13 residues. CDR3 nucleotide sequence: TGCGCCAGCAGCTTGACAGGCTACTACGAGCAGTACTTC. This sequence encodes CASSLTGYYEQYF.

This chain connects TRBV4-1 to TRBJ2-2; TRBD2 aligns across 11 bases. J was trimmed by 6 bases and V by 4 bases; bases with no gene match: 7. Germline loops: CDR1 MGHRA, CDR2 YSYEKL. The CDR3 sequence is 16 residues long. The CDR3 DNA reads TGCGCCAGCAGCCCGCCTAGCGGGAGGCCCCCCGGGGAGCTGTTTTTT. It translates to CASSPPSGRPPGELFF.

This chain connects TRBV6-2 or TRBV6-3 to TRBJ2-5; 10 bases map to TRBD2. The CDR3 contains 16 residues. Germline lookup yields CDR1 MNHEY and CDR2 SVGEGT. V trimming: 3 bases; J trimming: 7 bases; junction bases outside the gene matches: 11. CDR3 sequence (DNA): TGTGCCAGCAGTTATAGACTAGCGGGTCCTTCTGGGACCCAGTACTTC. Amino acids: CASSYRLAGPSGTQYF.

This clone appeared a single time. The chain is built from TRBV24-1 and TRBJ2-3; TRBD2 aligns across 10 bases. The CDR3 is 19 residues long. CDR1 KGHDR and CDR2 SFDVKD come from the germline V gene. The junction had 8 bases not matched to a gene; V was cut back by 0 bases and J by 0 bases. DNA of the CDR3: TGTGCCACCAGTGATTTGGTAGCGGGAGGTCTTTTGAGCACAGATACGCAGTATTTT. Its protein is CATSDLVAGGLLSTDTQYF.

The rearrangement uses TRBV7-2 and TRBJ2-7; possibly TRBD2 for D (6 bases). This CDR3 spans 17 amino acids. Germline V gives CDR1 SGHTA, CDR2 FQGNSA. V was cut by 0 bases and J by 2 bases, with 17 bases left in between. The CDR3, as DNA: TGTGCCAGCAGCTTAGCCGCCGGGACTTCCTTTACCTACGAGCAGTACTTC. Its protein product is CASSLAAGTSFTYEQYF.

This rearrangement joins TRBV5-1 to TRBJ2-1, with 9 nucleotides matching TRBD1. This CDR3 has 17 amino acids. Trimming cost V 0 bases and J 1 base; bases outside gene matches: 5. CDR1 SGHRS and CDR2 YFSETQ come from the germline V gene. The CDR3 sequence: CASSLGRGQGSYNEQFF. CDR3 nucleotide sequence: TGCGCCAGCAGCTTGGGCAGGGGACAGGGTTCCTACAATGAGCAGTTCTTC.

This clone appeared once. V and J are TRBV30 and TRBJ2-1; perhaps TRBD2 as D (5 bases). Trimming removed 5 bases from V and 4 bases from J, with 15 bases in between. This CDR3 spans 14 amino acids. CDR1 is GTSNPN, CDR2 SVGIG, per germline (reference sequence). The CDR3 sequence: CAWDKGERYNEQFF. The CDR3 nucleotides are TGTGCCTGGGATAAGGGAGAGAGATACAATGAGCAGTTCTTC.

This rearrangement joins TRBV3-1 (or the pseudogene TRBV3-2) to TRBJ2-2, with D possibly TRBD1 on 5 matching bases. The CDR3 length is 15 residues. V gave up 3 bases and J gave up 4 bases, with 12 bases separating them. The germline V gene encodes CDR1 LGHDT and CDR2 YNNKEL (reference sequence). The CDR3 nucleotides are TGTGCCAGCAGCCACAGGGATAGTGGCACCGGGGAGCTGTTTTTT. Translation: CASSHRDSGTGELFF.

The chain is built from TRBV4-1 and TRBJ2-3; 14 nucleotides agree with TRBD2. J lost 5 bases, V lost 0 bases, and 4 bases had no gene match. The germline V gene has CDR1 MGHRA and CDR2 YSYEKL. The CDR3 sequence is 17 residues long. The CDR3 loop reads CASSQEWGLAGEDTQYF. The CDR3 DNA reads TGCGCCAGCAGCCAAGAATGGGGACTAGCGGGAGAAGATACGCAGTATTTT.

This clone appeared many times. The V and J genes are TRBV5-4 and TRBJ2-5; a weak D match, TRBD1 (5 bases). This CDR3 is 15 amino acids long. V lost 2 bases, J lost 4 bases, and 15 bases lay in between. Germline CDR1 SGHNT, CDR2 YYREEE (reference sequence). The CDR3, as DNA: TGTGCCAGCAGCTTAAGTCCCAGGGTGGGAGAGACCCAGTACTTC. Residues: CASSLSPRVGETQYF.

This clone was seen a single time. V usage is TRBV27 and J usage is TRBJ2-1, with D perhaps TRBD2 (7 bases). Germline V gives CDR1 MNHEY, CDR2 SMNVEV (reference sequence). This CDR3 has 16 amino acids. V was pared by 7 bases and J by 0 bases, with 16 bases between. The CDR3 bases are TGTGCCAGCAAACTGGGGGGGGCCCGCTCCTACAATGAGCAGTTCTTC. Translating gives CASKLGGARSYNEQFF.

The CDR3 DNA is TGTGCCAGCAGCGTAACCGGGGATTACTACGAGCAGTACTTC. It codes for CASSVTGDYYEQYF. The chain has TRBV11-2 and TRBJ2-7, with D maybe TRBD2 (5 bases). The CDR3 contains 14 residues. The V gene's germline CDR1 is SGHAT and CDR2 FQNNGV. V dropped 5 bases and J dropped 3 bases, with 14 bases sitting between them.

The CDR3 loop reads CASSPYGWQGNGYTF. CDR3 sequence (DNA): TGTGCCAGCAGCCCCTATGGTTGGCAGGGGAATGGCTACACCTTC. This rearrangement joins TRBV7-2 to TRBJ1-2, with TRBD1 as a possible D gene (6 bases). Trimming removed 5 bases at V and 6 bases at J, with 19 bases between. Germline lookup yields CDR1 SGHTA and CDR2 FQGNSA. The CDR3 sequence is 15 residues long.

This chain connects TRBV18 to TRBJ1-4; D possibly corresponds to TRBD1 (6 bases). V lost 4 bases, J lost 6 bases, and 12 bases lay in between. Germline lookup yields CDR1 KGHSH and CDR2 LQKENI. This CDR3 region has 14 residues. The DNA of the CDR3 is TGTGCCAGCTCACGAACAGGGATAGATGAAAAACTGTTTTTT. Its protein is CASSRTGIDEKLFF.

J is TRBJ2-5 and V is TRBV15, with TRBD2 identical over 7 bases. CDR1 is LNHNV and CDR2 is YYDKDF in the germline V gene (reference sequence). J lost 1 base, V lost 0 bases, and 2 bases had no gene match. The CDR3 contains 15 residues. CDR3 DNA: TGTGCCACCAGCAGAGATCGGGGGGTCCAAGAGACCCAGTACTTC. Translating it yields CATSRDRGVQETQYF.

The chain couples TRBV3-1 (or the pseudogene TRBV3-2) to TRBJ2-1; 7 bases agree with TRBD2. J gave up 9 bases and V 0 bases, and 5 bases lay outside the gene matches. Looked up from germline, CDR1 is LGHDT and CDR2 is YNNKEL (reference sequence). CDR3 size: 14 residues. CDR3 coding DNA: TGTGCCAGCAGCCAAGAACTAGCGAGCAGTGAGCAGTTCTTC. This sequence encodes CASSQELASSEQFF.

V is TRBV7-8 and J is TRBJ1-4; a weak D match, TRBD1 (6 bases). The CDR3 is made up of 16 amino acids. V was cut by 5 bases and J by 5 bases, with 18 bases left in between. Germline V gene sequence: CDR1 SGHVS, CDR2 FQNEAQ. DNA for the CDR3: TGTGCCAGCAGCCCTGTCGGGGGGCAAGTGAATGAAAAACTGTTTTTT. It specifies CASSPVGGQVNEKLFF.

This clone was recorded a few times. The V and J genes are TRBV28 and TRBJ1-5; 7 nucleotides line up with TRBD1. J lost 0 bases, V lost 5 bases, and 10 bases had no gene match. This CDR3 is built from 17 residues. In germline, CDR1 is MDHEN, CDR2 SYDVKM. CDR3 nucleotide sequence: TGTGCCAGCAGTCTCCCTCGGGACAGAAATAGCAATCAGCCCCAGCATTTT. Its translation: CASSLPRDRNSNQPQHF.